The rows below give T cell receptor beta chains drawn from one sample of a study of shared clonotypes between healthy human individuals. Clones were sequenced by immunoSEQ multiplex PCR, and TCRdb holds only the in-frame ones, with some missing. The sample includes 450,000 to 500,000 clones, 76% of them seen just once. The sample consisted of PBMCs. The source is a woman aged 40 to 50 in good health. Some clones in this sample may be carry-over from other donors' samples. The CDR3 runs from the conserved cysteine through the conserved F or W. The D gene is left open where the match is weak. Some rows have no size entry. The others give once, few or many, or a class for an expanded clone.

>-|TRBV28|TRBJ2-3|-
CASSLPVLRTDTQYF
TGTGCCAGCAGTTTACCAGTCTTGCGCACAGATACGCAGTATTTT
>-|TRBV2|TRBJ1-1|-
CASSVSQLGAFF
TGTGCCAGCAGTGTTTCACAGCTTGGAGCTTTCTTT
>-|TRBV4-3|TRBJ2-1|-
CASSQEGRPYNEQFF
TGCGCCAGCAGCCAAGAAGGGAGACCGTACAATGAGCAGTTCTTC
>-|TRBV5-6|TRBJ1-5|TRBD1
CASSSNRGQGNQPQHF
TGTGCCAGCAGCTCCAACAGGGGGCAAGGCAATCAGCCCCAGCATTTT
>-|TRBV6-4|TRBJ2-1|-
CASSQGTGTYNEQFF
TGTGCCAGCAGTCAAGGGACGGGAACCTACAATGAGCAGTTCTTC
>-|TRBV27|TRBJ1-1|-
CASSPLGQKKTEAFF
TGTGCCAGCAGTCCTCTAGGACAAAAGAAGACTGAAGCTTTCTTT
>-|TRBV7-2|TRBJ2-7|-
CASSWGLGPGEQYF
TGTGCCAGCAGCTGGGGACTCGGACCGGGCGAGCAGTACTTC
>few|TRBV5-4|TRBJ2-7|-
CASSLAGSSYEQYF
TGTGCCAGCAGCTTGGCGGGGTCCAGCTACGAGCAGTACTTC
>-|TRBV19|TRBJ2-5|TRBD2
CASSIGLAQETQYF
TGTGCCAGTAGTATCGGACTAGCACAAGAGACCCAGTACTTC
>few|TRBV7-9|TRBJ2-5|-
CASSLSRGETQYF
TGTGCCAGCAGCTTAAGTCGTGGAGAGACCCAGTACTTC
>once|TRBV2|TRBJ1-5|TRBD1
CASSVGTGPQPQHF
TGTGCCAGCAGTGTAGGGACAGGGCCTCAGCCCCAGCATTTT
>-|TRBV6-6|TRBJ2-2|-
CASSSGVLGGGELFF
TGTGCCAGCAGTTCTGGCGTTCTAGGTGGCGGGGAGCTGTTTTTT
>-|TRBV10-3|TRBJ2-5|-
CAISLPLGQETQYF
TGTGCCATCAGTCTACCCCTTGGTCAAGAGACCCAGTACTTC
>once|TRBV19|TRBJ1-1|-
CASSRGSLHTEAFF
TGTGCCAGTAGTAGAGGATCTCTTCACACTGAAGCTTTCTTT
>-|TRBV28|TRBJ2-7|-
CASSFWDGNSEQYF
TGTGCCAGCAGTTTCTGGGATGGGAATAGTGAGCAGTACTTC
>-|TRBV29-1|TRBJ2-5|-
CSVATGTYQETQYF
TGCAGCGTCGCGACAGGAACCTACCAAGAGACCCAGTACTTC
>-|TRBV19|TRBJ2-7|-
CASSSLMRSSYEQYF
TGTGCCAGTAGTTCCTTGATGCGGAGCTCCTACGAGCAGTACTTC
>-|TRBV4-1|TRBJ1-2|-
CASSQVGGFGYTF
TGCGCCAGCAGCCAAGTAGGCGGGTTTGGCTACACCTTC
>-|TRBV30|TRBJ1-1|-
CAWSKSSVTEAFF
TGTGCCTGGAGTAAGAGCTCGGTCACTGAAGCTTTCTTT
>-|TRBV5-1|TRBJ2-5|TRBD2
CASSPGLAGVGETQYF
TGCGCCAGCAGCCCCGGACTAGCGGGAGTTGGAGAGACCCAGTACTTC
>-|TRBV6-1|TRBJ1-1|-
CASSERADTEAFF
TGTGCCAGCAGTGAGAGGGCAGACACTGAAGCTTTCTTT
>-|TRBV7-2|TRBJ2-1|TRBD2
CASSGLAGVPYNEQFF
TGTGCCAGCAGCGGACTAGCGGGAGTACCCTACAATGAGCAGTTCTTC
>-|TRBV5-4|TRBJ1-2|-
CASSLGYGYTF
TGTGCCAGCAGCTTGGGCTATGGCTACACCTTC
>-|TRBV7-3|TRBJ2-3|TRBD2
CASSLTPSSGTQYF
TGTGCCAGCAGCTTGACCCCGTCTAGCGGTACGCAGTATTTT
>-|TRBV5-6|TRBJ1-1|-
CASSLSRYDTEAFF
TGTGCCAGCAGCTTGTCCAGATACGACACTGAAGCTTTCTTT
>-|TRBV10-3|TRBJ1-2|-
CAISDSNYGYTF
TGTGCCATCAGTGACAGTAACTATGGCTACACCTTC